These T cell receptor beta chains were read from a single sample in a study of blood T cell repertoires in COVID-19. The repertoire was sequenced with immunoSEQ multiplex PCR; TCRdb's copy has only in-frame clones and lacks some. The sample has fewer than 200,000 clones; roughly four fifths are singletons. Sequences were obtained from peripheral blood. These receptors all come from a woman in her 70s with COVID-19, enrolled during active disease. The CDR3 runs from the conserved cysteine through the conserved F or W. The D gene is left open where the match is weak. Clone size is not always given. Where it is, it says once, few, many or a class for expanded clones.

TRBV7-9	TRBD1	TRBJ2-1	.	TGTGCCAGCAGCGCCGGGACAGGGGCCCTCCGAGGGTTCTTC	CASSAGTGALRGFF
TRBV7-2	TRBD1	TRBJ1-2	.	TGTGCCAGCAGCCGGGGACAGATATATGGCTACACCTTC	CASSRGQIYGYTF
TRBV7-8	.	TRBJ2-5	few	TGTGCCAGCAGCTCAGACAGGACGGAGACCCAGTACTTC	CASSSDRTETQYF
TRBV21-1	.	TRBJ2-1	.	TGTGCCAGCAGCATCCTTACCCGACAGGGGGCGCGGAATGAGCAGTTCTTC	CASSILTRQGARNEQFF
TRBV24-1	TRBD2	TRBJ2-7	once	TGTGCCACCAGTGATTATAGCGGGAGGGGGACCTACGAGCAGTACTTC	CATSDYSGRGTYEQYF
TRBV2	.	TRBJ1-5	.	TGTGCCAGCAGTTCTGCAGGGGGCAATCAGCCCCAGCATTTT	CASSSAGGNQPQHF
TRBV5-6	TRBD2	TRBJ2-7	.	TGTGCCAGCAGCAAGGGACTAGCGGGAGTTCACACAAACTACGAGCAGTACTTC	CASSKGLAGVHTNYEQYF
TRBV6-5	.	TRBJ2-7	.	TGTGCCAGCAGCCTGGACCGGACAGTTTCCTACGAGCAGTACTTC	CASSLDRTVSYEQYF
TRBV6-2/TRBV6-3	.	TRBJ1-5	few	TGTGCCAGCAGTTGGACACCTTCGTCGAGCAATCAGCCCCAGCATTTT	CASSWTPSSSNQPQHF
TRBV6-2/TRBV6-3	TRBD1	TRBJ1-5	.	TGTGCCAGCAGTCCCTGGGGGACAGGGCGTTTTCAGCCCCAGCATTTT	CASSPWGTGRFQPQHF
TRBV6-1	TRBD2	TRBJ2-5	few	TGTGCCAGCAGTGAAACGGCTAGCGGGAGGGTGAAAGAGACCCAGTACTTC	CASSETASGRVKETQYF
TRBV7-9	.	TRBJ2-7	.	TGTGCCAGCAGCATCGACGGCCGCGGCGAGCAGTACTTC	CASSIDGRGEQYF
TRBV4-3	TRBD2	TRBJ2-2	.	TGCGCCAGCAGCCAAGGCGGGAGCCTTAACACCGGGGAGCTGTTTTTT	CASSQGGSLNTGELFF
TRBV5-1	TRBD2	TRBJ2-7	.	TGCGCCAGCAGCGACGGGACTAGCGGGGCCGGGCAGTACTTC	CASSDGTSGAGQYF
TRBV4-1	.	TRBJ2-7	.	TGCGCCAGCAGCCAAGGACTCCAATCCTACGAGCAGTACTTC	CASSQGLQSYEQYF
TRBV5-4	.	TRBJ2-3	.	TGTGCCAGCGGACGGGAGAGGACAGATACGCAGTATTTT	CASGRERTDTQYF
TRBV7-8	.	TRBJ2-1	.	TGTGCCAGCAGCTTAAGGCGGGATTACAATGAGCAGTTCTTC	CASSLRRDYNEQFF
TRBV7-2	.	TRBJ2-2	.	TGTGCCAGCAGCTCCGTAAGAGGACAGAGGGAGCTGTTTTTT	CASSSVRGQRELFF
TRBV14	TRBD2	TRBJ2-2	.	TGTGCCAGCAGCCAAGATCGCTCAGCGGGAGGGCCCGTGGAGCTGTTTTTT	CASSQDRSAGGPVELFF
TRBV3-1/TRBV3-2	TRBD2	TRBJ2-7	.	TGTGCCAGCAGCCAACGGGGGGGGTCCTACGAGCAGTACTTC	CASSQRGGSYEQYF